The TCR beta chain described here comes from a study of cytomegalovirus exposure and HLA in healthy donors. The study's findings and limits: Follow-up analysis later connected one missense variant in DCLRE1C with trimming of TCR beta V- and J-genes. With further analysis later on, most CMV-associated TCR beta chains appeared HLA-restricted.

Concerning this clone itself: Its antigen is not identified.

Unrecorded immune exposure was likely among donors, who were nominally healthy when sampled. The PCR employed 60 Vbeta primers together with 13 Jbeta primers. Assay used: immunoSEQ multiplex PCR; TCRdb lists only in-frame clones, some missing. The profile shows about 130,000 clones, roughly 72% of them singletons. The clonotype originates from a man aged 35-49 years in good health and CMV-seropositive. Sequencing was carried out using PBMCs.

The CDR3 DNA reads as TGTGCTAGTGGTTTAGGGACATCCCTCGGTGAGCAGTTCTTC. Amino acid sequence: CASGLGTSLGEQFF. The J gene is TRBJ2-1, the V gene TRBV12-5, with D possibly TRBD1 on 6 matching bases. The CDR3 length is 14 residues. Trimming cost V 3 bases and J 9 bases, with 15 bases left between them. Per the germline V gene, CDR1 is LGHNT and CDR2 is FRNRAP.